This T cell receptor beta chain was observed in a study of blood T cell repertoires in COVID-19. Background on the study: Sites across the United States, Italy and Spain contributed samples from acute and convalescent COVID-19. Nucleic acid was either cDNA or gDNA, and it came from T cells, B-cell-depleted T cells, or PBMCs.

Patients at the Seattle site were enrolled during active infection and followed longitudinally. Original analysis: How many nucleated cells were present was estimated from reference gene primer amplification. Clones were sequenced by immunoSEQ multiplex PCR, and TCRdb holds only the in-frame ones, with some missing. The V and J calls and clone size come from that table; D and trimming were worked out from the DNA. The sample holds 200,000 to 250,000 clones; about 88% are singletons and the top ten take 10% to 13%. Comments on this clone: Other DNA sequences in this specimen translate into the identical CDR3.

Material for sequencing was peripheral blood. The receptor was isolated from a woman aged 45-65 years with COVID-19, enrolled during active disease.

CDR3 sequence: CASSLAGGSYNEQFF. The CDR3 DNA is TGTGCCAGCAGCTTAGCGGGGGGCTCCTACAATGAGCAGTTCTTC. The rearrangement uses TRBV11-2 and TRBJ2-1, with TRBD2 matching over 7 bases. V gave up 1 base and J gave up 0 bases; unmatched junction bases: 0. The CDR3 has 15 amino acids. Germline values: CDR1 SGHAT, CDR2 FQNNGV.